Following are 31 T cell receptor beta chains from one sample sequenced in a study of blood T cells in healthy people across ages. Next came a second PCR, run for about 6 to 11 cycles, which used a sample-barcoded 5' primer along with a J-beta primer mix. Using its own MiXCR run on the 5' RACE reads, TCRdb lists one record per CDR3 protein. Found here are 890,000 or so distinct CDR3 sequences, 62% of them singletons; the top ten hold 28%. The specimen was blood. All receptors come from a man aged 25-40 years in good health.

The chain joins TRBV7-2 to TRBJ2-3; 8 nucleotides align to TRBD2. Germline trimming cut 5 bases from V and 7 bases from J; bases unmatched to any gene: 8. The CDR3 contains 14 residues. CDR1 SGHTA and CDR2 FQGNSA come from the germline V gene. The CDR3 loop is CASSVVAGPNTQYF. CDR3 in DNA: TGTGCCAGCAGCGTAGTAGCGGGGCCGAATACGCAGTATTTT.

The chain combines TRBV20-1 with TRBJ2-7; TRBD1 is a possible D gene (6 bases). Trimming took off 7 bases at V and 2 bases at J, with 15 bases between the two ends. This CDR3 spans 13 amino acids. The germline V gene encodes CDR1 DFQATT and CDR2 SNEGSKA (reference sequence). The CDR3 sequence: CSVAPGTTYEQYF. Written as DNA, the CDR3 is TGCAGTGTTGCTCCCGGGACAACCTACGAGCAGTACTTC.

V usage is TRBV7-2 and J usage is TRBJ2-1; 7 bases agree with TRBD2. The CDR3 covers 20 residues. V gave up 0 bases and J gave up 0 bases; unmatched junction bases: 14. Germline CDR1 and CDR2: SGHTA and FQGNSA. CDR3 DNA sequence: TGTGCCAGCAGCTTAGCGGCTAGCGGTTCGGGGCCCGGCTCCTACAATGAGCAGTTCTTC. Translated: CASSLAASGSGPGSYNEQFF.

The chain has TRBV2 and TRBJ2-1; 11 bases agree with TRBD2. The length of the CDR3 is 18 residues. The germline V gene has CDR1 SNHLY and CDR2 FYNNEI. The V segment lost 0 bases and the J segment 2 bases; nucleotides outside the gene matches: 6. The CDR3 is CASSEASLAGGPYNEQFF. Here the CDR3 DNA reads TGTGCCAGCAGTGAAGCTTCGCTAGCGGGGGGACCCTACAATGAGCAGTTCTTC. Full variable domain (missing parts from reference TRBV2 and TRBJ2-1): EPEVTQTPSHQVTQMGQEVILRCVPISNHLYFYWYRQILGQKVEFLVSFYNNEISEKSEIFDDQFSVERPDGSNFTLKIRSTKLEDSAMYFCASSEASLAGGPYNEQFFGPGTRLTVL.

There are many counts of this clonotype. The rearrangement uses TRBV10-3 and TRBJ2-7; 9 bases map to TRBD1. The CDR3 runs to 13 residues. The ends lost 9 bases at V and 5 bases at J; junction bases unmatched: 8. Per germline, CDR1 ENHRY and CDR2 SYGVKD. The CDR3 region is CAITGTGSDEQYF. In DNA form, the CDR3 reads TGTGCCATTACCGGGACAGGGAGCGACGAGCAGTACTTC.

The CDR3 bases are TGCAGCGTTGAGACGACAGGGGGCGCGGTATACGAGCAGTACTTC. It translates to CSVETTGGAVYEQYF. The genes are TRBV29-1 and TRBJ2-7; 10 positions match TRBD1. V was pared by 3 bases and J by 4 bases, with 9 bases of the junction left unmatched. CDR3 length: 15 residues. Looked up from germline, CDR1 is SQVTM and CDR2 is ANQGSEA.

The chain carries TRBV2 and TRBJ2-3; no clear D. Germline V CDR1 and CDR2: SNHLY, FYNNEI. V was shortened by 2 bases and J by 0 bases, with 9 bases between the two germline ends. The CDR3 has 15 amino acids. CDR3 DNA: TGTGCCAGCAGTGAAATTAGACGTAGCACAGATACGCAGTATTTT. Amino acids: CASSEIRRSTDTQYF. Based on the CDR3 plus reference TRBV2 and TRBJ2-3, the full variable domain is EPEVTQTPSHQVTQMGQEVILRCVPISNHLYFYWYRQILGQKVEFLVSFYNNEISEKSEIFDDQFSVERPDGSNFTLKIRSTKLEDSAMYFCASSEIRRSTDTQYFGPGTRLTVL.

The chain recombines TRBV15 with TRBJ1-5, with D possibly matching TRBD1 (6 bases). Trimming removed 5 bases at V and 7 bases at J, with 9 bases between. CDR1 is LNHNV and CDR2 is YYDKDF in the germline V gene (reference sequence). This CDR3 region has 12 residues. CDR3 residues: CATSQRGQPQHF. Written as DNA, the CDR3 is TGTGCCACCAGCCAGAGGGGGCAGCCCCAGCATTTT.

The chain is built from TRBV29-1 and TRBJ2-7; D gene uncertain. Germline V lookup: CDR1 SQVTM, CDR2 ANQGSEA. The CDR3 totals 14 residues. V dropped 4 bases and J dropped 5 bases, with 18 bases sitting between them. The CDR3 loop is CSVVSGHSSNEQYF. The CDR3, as DNA: TGCAGCGTTGTTTCTGGGCATTCGTCGAACGAGCAGTACTTC.

This chain connects TRBV9 to TRBJ1-2, with unresolved D. The germline V gene has CDR1 SGDLS and CDR2 YYNGEE. This CDR3 spans 15 amino acids. V was clipped by 1 base and J by 5 bases, with 15 bases between them. Here the CDR3 reads CASSVLGGQQYGYTF. As DNA, the CDR3 is TGTGCCAGCAGCGTACTGGGCGGCCAGCAGTATGGCTACACCTTC.

The chain recombines TRBV6-2 or TRBV6-3 with TRBJ2-7; 7 bases align to TRBD1. The V segment lost 6 bases and the J segment 3 bases; nucleotides outside the gene matches: 11. The CDR3 covers 15 residues. Per the germline V gene, CDR1 is MNHEY and CDR2 is SVGEGT. The CDR3 bases are TGTGCCAGCAGCCTCCCAAGACAGGGTATCTACGAGCAGTACTTC. Translation: CASSLPRQGIYEQYF.

This clonotype was recorded once. The rearrangement links TRBV7-8 to TRBJ2-3, with 7 bases matching TRBD2. The CDR3 extends over 14 amino acids. CDR1 and CDR2 from the germline V gene are SGHVS and FQNEAQ. J gave up 1 base and V 7 bases, and 5 bases lay outside the gene matches. CDR3 DNA: TGTGCCAGCACCCCAACTAGCGGCACAGATACGCAGTATTTT. Its protein product is CASTPTSGTDTQYF.

This sequence joins TRBV29-1 and TRBJ1-1; D unresolved. CDR1 and CDR2 from the germline V gene are SQVTM and ANQGSEA. This CDR3 region has 10 residues. The ends were cut back, 2 bases at V and 10 bases at J, with 8 bases in the middle. CDR3 coding DNA: TGCAGCGTTGAACTGGCAGGAGCTTTCTTT. It specifies CSVELAGAFF.

The rearrangement joins TRBV9 to TRBJ2-2; D not certain. The V end was cut by 6 bases, the J end by 1 base, with 13 bases between. Germline CDR1 SGDLS, CDR2 YYNGEE. The CDR3 extends over 15 amino acids. Written as DNA, the CDR3 is TGTGCCAGCACTAAGGCAGGCGTGAACACCGGGGAGCTGTTTTTT. Encoded protein: CASTKAGVNTGELFF.

The chain carries TRBV15 and TRBJ1-5; unclear D gene. The V end was cut by 0 bases, the J end by 7 bases, with 4 bases between. The CDR3 covers 12 residues. Germline assignment: CDR1 LNHNV and CDR2 YYDKDF (reference sequence). The CDR3: CATSRDQQPQHF. Written as DNA, the CDR3 is TGTGCCACCAGCAGAGATCAACAGCCCCAGCATTTT.

This rearrangement joins TRBV12-3 or TRBV12-4 to TRBJ2-3, with D possibly called TRBD1 or TRBD2 (5 bases each). V lost 6 bases, J lost 0 bases, and 13 bases lay in between. This CDR3 has 15 residues. The CDR3 DNA sequence: TGTGCCAGCAGATGGGACCTTCCTAGCACAGATACGCAGTATTTT. Residues: CASRWDLPSTDTQYF.

The chain joins TRBV7-9 to TRBJ2-5, with D maybe TRBD2 (5 bases). With 5 bases removed from V and 4 bases from J, the gap between germline ends came to 14 bases. Per germline, CDR1 SEHNR and CDR2 FQNEAQ (reference sequence). This CDR3 contains 14 residues. CDR3 loop: CASSRGLVGETQYF. The CDR3 nucleotides are TGTGCCAGCAGCCGGGGTTTGGTCGGAGAGACCCAGTACTTC.

The chain links TRBV27 to TRBJ2-7; TRBD2 might be the D (6 bases). V lost 6 bases and J lost 3, with 15 bases in between. The CDR3 is 14 amino acids. CDR1 and CDR2 from the germline V gene are MNHEY and SMNVEV (reference sequence). The CDR3 reads CASSLGGAIYEQYF. CDR3 nucleotides: TGTGCCAGCAGCTTAGGCGGGGCGATCTACGAGCAGTACTTC.

The chain employs TRBV20-1 and TRBJ2-6, with D possibly being TRBD2 (7 bases). This CDR3 comprises 19 residues. Per the germline V gene, CDR1 is DFQATT and CDR2 is SNEGSKA (reference sequence). Trimming left V 0 bases short and J 2 bases short, with 20 bases between. In nucleotides, the CDR3 is TGCAGTGCTAGAGATATCGGGGGGCGCTGGCCTCCTGGGGCCAACGTCCTGACTTTC. It encodes CSARDIGGRWPPGANVLTF.

This chain uses TRBV3-1 with TRBJ1-2, with 7 bases lining up with TRBD1. Looked up from germline, CDR1 is LGHDT and CDR2 is YNNKEL (reference sequence). Trimming removed 4 bases from V and 4 bases from J; junction bases left unmatched: 12. This CDR3 is built from 16 residues. DNA for the CDR3: TGTGCCAGCAGCCTGTTGGGAGGACAGGCGTTCTATGGCTACACCTTC. It yields the protein CASSLLGGQAFYGYTF.

This clonotype was recorded a few times. The rearrangement uses TRBV20-1 and TRBJ2-1; D perhaps matches TRBD1 (6 bases). The germline V gene has CDR1 DFQATT and CDR2 SNEGSKA (reference sequence). V lost 5 bases, J lost 2 bases, and 16 bases lay in between. The CDR3 length is 15 residues. The CDR3 is CSAPGTKAAYNEQFF. The DNA for the CDR3 is TGCAGTGCTCCCGGGACAAAGGCCGCCTACAATGAGCAGTTCTTC.

The chain links TRBV3-1 to TRBJ1-6, with D possibly being TRBD1 (6 bases). V was pared by 1 base and J by 9 bases, with 10 bases between. The CDR3 runs 14 residues. Germline lookup yields CDR1 LGHDT and CDR2 YNNKEL (reference sequence). CDR3 region: CASSQADSFSPLHF. As DNA, the CDR3 is TGTGCCAGCAGCCAAGCGGACAGTTTTTCACCCCTCCACTTT.

As for this clonotype: One junction end does not reproduce the germline sequence, and a read error may be involved. The chain has TRBV29-1 and TRBJ2-5; weak D call: TRBD2 (7 bases). The CDR3 contains 13 residues. Germline V gene sequence: CDR1 SQVTM, CDR2 ANQGSEA. The CDR3 protein is CSVWGGEEETQYF. The CDR3 DNA reads TGTAGCGTGTGGGGGGGCGAGGAGGAGACCCAGTACTTC.

The V and J genes are TRBV7-3 and TRBJ1-2; D remains unclear. V was trimmed by 0 bases and J by 5 bases, leaving 7 bases between them. This CDR3 has 13 residues. CDR1 SGHTA and CDR2 FQGTGA come from the germline V gene. The CDR3 loop is CASSLTPEYGYTF. In nucleotides, the CDR3 is TGTGCCAGCAGCTTAACGCCGGAGTATGGCTACACCTTC.

The chain employs TRBV10-3 and TRBJ2-7; D may be TRBD1 (5 bases). Near its end, the DNA agrees better with TRBJ2-5, so the J call may be wrong. CDR1 ENHRY and CDR2 SYGVKD come from the germline V gene. The CDR3 is made up of 14 amino acids. The CDR3, as DNA: TGTGCCATCAGTGAGATCGGCAGGGAAGAGACCCAGTACTTC. Translating gives CAISEIGREETQYF.

The chain carries TRBV27 and TRBJ2-1, with 11 bases lining up with TRBD2. V gave up 2 bases and J gave up 8 bases; unmatched junction bases: 8. The CDR3 length is 16 residues. Germline loops: CDR1 MNHEY, CDR2 SMNVEV (reference sequence). The CDR3 loop reads CASSLPNSGGAYEQFF. Here the CDR3 DNA reads TGTGCCAGCAGTTTACCCAATAGCGGGGGGGCCTATGAGCAGTTCTTC.

J is TRBJ2-3 and V is TRBV7-2; D tentatively fits TRBD1 or TRBD2 (5 bases each). CDR1 SGHTA and CDR2 FQGNSA come from the germline V gene. This CDR3 comprises 15 residues. The V gene lost 5 bases and the J gene lost 0 bases, with 12 bases spanning the gap. This CDR3 is CASSPLGASTDTQYF. The DNA for the CDR3 is TGTGCCAGCAGCCCCCTCGGGGCTAGCACAGATACGCAGTATTTT.

The chain links TRBV15 to TRBJ2-7, with D possibly being TRBD1 or TRBD2 (6 bases each). Germline-derived CDR1 and CDR2 are LNHNV and YYDKDF (reference sequence). CDR3 length: 14 residues. V gave up 1 base and J gave up 7 bases, with 14 bases separating them. Here the CDR3 reads CATSRGVGGDEQYF. CDR3 DNA: TGTGCCACCAGCAGAGGAGTCGGGGGCGATGAGCAGTACTTC. Full variable domain (missing parts from reference TRBV15 and TRBJ2-7): DAMVIQNPRYQVTQFGKPVTLSCSQTLNHNVMYWYQQKSSQAPKLLFHYYDKDFNNEADTPDNFQSRRPNTSFCFLDIRSPGLGDTAMYLCATSRGVGGDEQYFGPGTRLTVT.

This clonotype has only a few counts. The chain employs TRBV20-1 and TRBJ2-7; either TRBD1 or TRBD2 may fit D (5 bases each). V was shortened by 4 bases and J by 6 bases, with 22 bases between the two germline ends. CDR1 and CDR2 from the germline V gene are DFQATT and SNEGSKA (reference sequence). The CDR3 contains 15 residues. CDR3 DNA: TGCAGTGCTATCCCACCGGGACGTCCTTCGGCCGAGCAGTACTTC. This sequence encodes CSAIPPGRPSAEQYF.

This chain links TRBV7-3 with TRBJ2-3; 9 bases are shared with TRBD1. The CDR3 has 15 residues. CDR1 SGHTA and CDR2 FQGTGA come from the germline V gene. Unmatched junction bases numbered 6, after V lost 3 bases and J lost 5 bases. The CDR3 DNA reads TGTGCCAGCAGCTTGGGGACAGGGCGAGGAGATACGCAGTATTTT. Translation gives CASSLGTGRGDTQYF.

The V and J genes are TRBV29-1 and TRBJ1-2; TRBD1 agrees at 8 bases. Trimming removed 6 bases from V and 3 bases from J; junction bases left unmatched: 12. Germline loops: CDR1 SQVTM, CDR2 ANQGSEA. This CDR3 contains 15 residues. The CDR3 here is CSVVRRQGWDYGYTF. CDR3 coding DNA: TGCAGCGTAGTAAGAAGACAGGGGTGGGACTATGGCTACACCTTC. The full variable domain, rest sourced from reference TRBV29-1 and TRBJ1-2, is SAVISQKPSRDICQRGTSLTIQCQVDSQVTMMFWYRQQPGQSLTLIATANQGSEATYESGFVIDKFPISRPNLTFSTLTVSNMSPEDSSIYLCSVVRRQGWDYGYTFGSGTRLTVV.